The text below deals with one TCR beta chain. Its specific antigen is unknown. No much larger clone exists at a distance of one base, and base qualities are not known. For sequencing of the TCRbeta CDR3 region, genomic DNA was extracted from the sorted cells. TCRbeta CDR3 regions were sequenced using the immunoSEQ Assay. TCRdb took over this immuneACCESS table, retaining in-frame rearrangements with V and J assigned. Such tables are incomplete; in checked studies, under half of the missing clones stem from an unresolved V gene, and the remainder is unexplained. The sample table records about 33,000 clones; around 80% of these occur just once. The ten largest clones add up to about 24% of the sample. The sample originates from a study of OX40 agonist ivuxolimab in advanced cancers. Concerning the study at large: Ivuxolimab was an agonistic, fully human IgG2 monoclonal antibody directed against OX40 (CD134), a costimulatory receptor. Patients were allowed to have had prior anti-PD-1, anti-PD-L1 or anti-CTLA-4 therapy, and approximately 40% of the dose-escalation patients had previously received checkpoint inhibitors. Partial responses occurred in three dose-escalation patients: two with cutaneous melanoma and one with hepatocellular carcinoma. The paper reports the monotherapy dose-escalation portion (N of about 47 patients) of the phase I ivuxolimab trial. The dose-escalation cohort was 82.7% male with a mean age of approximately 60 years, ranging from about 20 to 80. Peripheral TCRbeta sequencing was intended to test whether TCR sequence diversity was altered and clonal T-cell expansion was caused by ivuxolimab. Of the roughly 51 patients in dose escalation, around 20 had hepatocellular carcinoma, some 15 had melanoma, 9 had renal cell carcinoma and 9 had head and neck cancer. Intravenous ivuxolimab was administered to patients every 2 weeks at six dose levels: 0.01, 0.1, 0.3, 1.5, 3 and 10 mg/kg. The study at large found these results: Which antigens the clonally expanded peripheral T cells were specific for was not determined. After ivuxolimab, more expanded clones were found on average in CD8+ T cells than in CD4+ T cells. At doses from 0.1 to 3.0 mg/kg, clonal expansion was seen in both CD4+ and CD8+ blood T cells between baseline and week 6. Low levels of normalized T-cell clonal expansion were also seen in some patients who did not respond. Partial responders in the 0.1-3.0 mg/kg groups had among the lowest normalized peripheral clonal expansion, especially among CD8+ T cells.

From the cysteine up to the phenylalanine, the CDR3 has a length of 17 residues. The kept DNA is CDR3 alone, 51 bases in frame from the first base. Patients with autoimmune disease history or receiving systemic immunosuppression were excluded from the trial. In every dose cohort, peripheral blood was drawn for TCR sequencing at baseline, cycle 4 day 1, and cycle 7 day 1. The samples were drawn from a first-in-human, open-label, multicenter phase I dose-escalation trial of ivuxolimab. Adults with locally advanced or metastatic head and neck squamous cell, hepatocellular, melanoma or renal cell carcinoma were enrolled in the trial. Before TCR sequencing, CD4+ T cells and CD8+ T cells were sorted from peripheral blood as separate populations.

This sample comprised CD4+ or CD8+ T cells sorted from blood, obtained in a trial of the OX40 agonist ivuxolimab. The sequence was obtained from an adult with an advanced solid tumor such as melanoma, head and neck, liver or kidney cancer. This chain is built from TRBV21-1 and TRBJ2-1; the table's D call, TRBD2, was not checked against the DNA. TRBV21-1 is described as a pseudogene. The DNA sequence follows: TGTGCCAGCAGCAAGCGGACTAGCGGGGCTGTTCGATCTGAGCAGTTCTTC. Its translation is CASSKRTSGAVRSEQFF.